This T cell receptor beta chain was documented in a study of shared T cell receptors in the human thymus. Trimming stripped 0 bases from V and 2 bases from J, with 14 bases between. Looked up from germline, CDR1 is SGHDT and CDR2 is YYEEEE. This CDR3 contains 16 residues. Using immunoSEQ multiplex PCR, the repertoire was profiled, and TCRdb retains in-frame clones only, with some absent. The sample has 600,000 or so clones; approximately 89% are singletons. The same sample was also studied in work on human thymus T cells. This second study notes: Thymic samples were excised during corrective heart operations. Use of V and J genes seemed skewed within the thymic and blood repertoires. Thymic repertoires of unrelated individuals were reported in related research to overlap highly.

The TCR was taken from a boy in the first two years of life with a congenital heart defect. Sample: thymocytes. The rearrangement joins TRBV5-6 to TRBJ2-5; tentatively, D is TRBD2 (6 bases). The CDR3 sequence: CASSLGGGRIQETQYF. The CDR3 DNA reads as TGTGCCAGCAGCTTGGGGGGAGGACGGATACAAGAGACCCAGTACTTC.